This passage covers 5 T cell receptor beta chains from one sample sequenced in a study of vaccination effects on CD4 cells after COVID-19. Sequenced by immunoSEQ multiplex PCR; TCRdb stores in-frame clones only, minus some. The table lists 70,000 or so clones, nearly 75% of them singletons, with approximately 2% in the top ten. The antigens for these receptors are not known. CD4+ T cells were isolated after approximately 10 days of culture. As their vaccination, participants received two doses of either BNT162b2 or mRNA-1273. The sequences come from CD4+ T cells from PBMCs cultured without peptide, collected after COVID-19 vaccination. The receptors derive from a human donor who received a COVID-19 vaccine.

A single count supports this clone. This rearrangement joins TRBV13 to TRBJ2-6, with D unclear. Trimming left V 5 bases short and J 0 bases short, with 8 bases between. This CDR3 has 15 amino acids. The germline V gene encodes CDR1 PRHDT and CDR2 FYEKMQ (reference sequence). The CDR3 reads CASSLRTSGANVLTF. The CDR3 DNA reads TGTGCCAGCAGCCTACGGACCTCTGGGGCCAACGTCCTGACTTTC.

The chain is built from TRBV7-3 and TRBJ2-3, with 8 bases matching TRBD2. CDR3 length equals 13 residues. The germline gives CDR1 SGHTA, CDR2 FQGTGA. After removal of 9 bases from V and 0 bases from J, the junction contained 2 bases not matched to a gene. The CDR3, as DNA: TGTGCCAGTCGCGGGGGGAGCACAGATACGCAGTATTTT. Amino acid sequence: CASRGGSTDTQYF. The full variable domain, in which reference TRBV7-3 and TRBJ2-3 provide the parts outside the CDR3, is GAGVSQTPSNKVTEKGKYVELRCDPISGHTALYWYRQSLGQGPEFLIYFQGTGAADDSGLPNDRFFAVRPEGSVSTLKIQRTERGDSAVYLCASRGGSTDTQYFGPGTRLTVL.

The rearrangement joins TRBV2 to TRBJ2-5; perhaps TRBD1 as D (6 bases). The V end was cut by 3 bases, the J end by 4 bases, with 15 bases between. The germline V gene encodes CDR1 SNHLY and CDR2 FYNNEI. This CDR3 has 15 amino acids. CDR3 amino acids: CASSDPRGEGETQYF. The CDR3 DNA sequence: TGTGCCAGCAGTGACCCCAGGGGTGAAGGAGAGACCCAGTACTTC.

The genes are TRBV5-1 and TRBJ2-2, with D unclear. Germline V gives CDR1 SGHRS, CDR2 YFSETQ. The CDR3 sequence is 14 residues long. V lost 4 bases and J lost 5, with 12 bases in between. The CDR3, as DNA: TGCGCCAGCAGCCCCGCGGCCGGGACCGGGGAGCTGTTTTTT. Encoded protein: CASSPAAGTGELFF.

The rearrangement links TRBV5-1 to TRBJ1-4; D remains ambiguous. V gave up 4 bases and J gave up 0 bases, with 7 bases separating them. This CDR3 contains 14 residues. The germline gives CDR1 SGHRS, CDR2 YFSETQ. This CDR3 reads CASSLSTTNEKLFF. DNA for the CDR3: TGCGCCAGCAGCCTCTCGACAACTAATGAAAAACTGTTTTTT.